The clone carrying this TCR beta chain is classed as medium-sized. This CDR3 has 15 residues. V lost 3 bases, J lost 4 bases, and 5 bases stayed unmatched. Germline CDR1 and CDR2: MNHEY and SMNVEV (reference sequence). This sample is part of a study of blood T cell repertoires in COVID-19. In the study overall: Acute-phase and convalescent COVID-19 samples originated in the United States, Italy and Spain.

As originally analysed: Scientists estimated how many nucleated cells there were by amplifying reference gene primers. The protocol was immunoSEQ multiplex PCR, while the TCRdb copy is restricted to in-frame clones and leaves out a portion. V and J calls plus clone size are reproduced from that table; the DNA served to infer D and trimming. The profile shows roughly 68,000 clones, approximately 79% of them singletons. The specimen was peripheral blood. This sequence joins TRBV27 and TRBJ2-2; the match to TRBD2 covers 7 bases. The receptor comes from a woman in her forties or fifties with acute or convalescent COVID-19. The DNA of the CDR3 is TGTGCCAGCAGTTTCCGGACTAGTGCCACCGGGGAGCTGTTTTTT. This translates into CASSFRTSATGELFF.